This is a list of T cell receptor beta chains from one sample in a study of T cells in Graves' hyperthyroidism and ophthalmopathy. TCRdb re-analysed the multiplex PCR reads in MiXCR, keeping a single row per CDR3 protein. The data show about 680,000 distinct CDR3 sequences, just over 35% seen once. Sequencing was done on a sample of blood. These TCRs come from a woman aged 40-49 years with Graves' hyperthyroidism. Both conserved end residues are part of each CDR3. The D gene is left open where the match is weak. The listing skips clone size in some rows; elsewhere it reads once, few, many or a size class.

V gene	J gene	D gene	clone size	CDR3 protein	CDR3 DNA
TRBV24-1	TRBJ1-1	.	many	CATSGYQNTEAFF	TGTGCCACCAGTGGTTATCAGAACACTGAAGCTTTCTTT
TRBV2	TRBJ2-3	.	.	CASSGAFSTDTQYF	TGTGCCAGCAGTGGGGCTTTCAGCACAGATACGCAGTATTTT
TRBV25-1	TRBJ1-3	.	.	CASSEESHGNTIYF	TGTGCCAGCAGTGAAGAGTCGCATGGAAACACCATATATTTT
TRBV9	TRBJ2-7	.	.	CASSLDSPSSYEQYF	TGTGCCAGCAGCTTAGACTCGCCAAGCTCCTACGAGCAGTACTTC
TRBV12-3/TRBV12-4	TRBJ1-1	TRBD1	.	CASSVETGGNTEAFF	TGTGCCAGCAGTGTCGAGACAGGGGGGAACACTGAAGCTTTCTTT
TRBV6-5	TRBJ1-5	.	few	CASANPGEGSNQPQHF	TGTGCCAGCGCGAACCCAGGGGAAGGGAGCAATCAGCCCCAGCATTTT
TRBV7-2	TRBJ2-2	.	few	CASSFDGITGELFF	TGTGCCAGCAGCTTCGACGGGATTACCGGGGAGCTGTTTTTT
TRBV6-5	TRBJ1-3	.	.	CASSYSGRRSAGNTIYF	TGTGCCAGCAGTTACTCGGGCCGACGGTCGGCTGGAAACACCATATATTTT
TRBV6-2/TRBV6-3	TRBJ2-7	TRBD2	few	CASSYGSGGTYEQYF	TGTGCCAGCAGTTACGGGTCGGGGGGAACCTACGAGCAGTACTTC
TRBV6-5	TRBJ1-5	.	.	CASRTSSNQPQHF	TGTGCCAGCAGGACTAGTAGCAATCAGCCCCAGCATTTT
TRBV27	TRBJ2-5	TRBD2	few	CASTVAGGNQETQYF	TGTGCCAGCACGGTTGCGGGAGGTAACCAAGAGACCCAGTACTTC
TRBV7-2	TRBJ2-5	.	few	CASLTGELETQYF	TGTGCCAGCTTGACGGGGGAGCTGGAGACCCAGTACTTC
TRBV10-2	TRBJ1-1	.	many	CASSPPNTEAFF	TGCGCCAGCAGCCCACCGAACACTGAAGCTTTCTTT
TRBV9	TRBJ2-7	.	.	CASSVAEGVVYEQYF	TGTGCCAGCAGCGTAGCTGAGGGAGTCGTCTACGAGCAGTACTTC
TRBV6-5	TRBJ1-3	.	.	CASSYSRTGSGNTIYF	TGTGCCAGCAGTTACTCACGAACAGGGTCTGGAAACACCATATATTTT
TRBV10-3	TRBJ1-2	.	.	CASSGPGSIKEEDYTF	TGTGCCAGCAGTGGACCGGGCTCCATCAAAGAGGAAGACTACACCTTC
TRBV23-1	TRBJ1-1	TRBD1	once	CASSPLDRVNTEAFF	TGCGCCAGCAGTCCCTTGGACAGGGTGAACACTGAAGCTTTCTTT
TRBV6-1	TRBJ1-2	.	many	CASSEQRLLSYGYTF	TGTGCCAGCAGTGAACAACGGTTGTTATCTTATGGCTACACCTTC
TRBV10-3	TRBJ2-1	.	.	CAISRKSDGYNEQFF	TGTGCCATCAGCCGCAAGAGCGACGGATACAATGAGCAGTTCTTC
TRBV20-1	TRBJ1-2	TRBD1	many	CSAWDRDGYTF	TGCAGTGCGTGGGACAGGGATGGCTACACCTTC
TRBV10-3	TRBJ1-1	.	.	CAISEARWASEAFF	TGTGCCATCAGTGAAGCACGTTGGGCATCCGAAGCTTTCTTT
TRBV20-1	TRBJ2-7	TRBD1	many	CSAREITGAYEQYF	TGCAGTGCTAGAGAGATCACAGGGGCGTACGAGCAGTACTTC
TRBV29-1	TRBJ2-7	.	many	CSVANRVSYEQYF	TGCAGCGTTGCGAACAGGGTATCCTACGAGCAGTACTTC
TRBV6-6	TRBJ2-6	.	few	CASSREHPSSGANVLTF	TGTGCCAGCAGTCGAGAACACCCCTCCTCTGGGGCCAACGTCCTGACTTTC
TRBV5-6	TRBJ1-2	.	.	CASSLVDKRGGYTF	TGTGCCAGCAGCTTGGTGGACAAACGAGGGGGCTACACCTTC
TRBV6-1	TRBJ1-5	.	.	CASSPRAGAGGQPQHF	TGTGCCAGCAGTCCCCGTGCGGGGGCTGGGGGGCAGCCCCAGCATTTT
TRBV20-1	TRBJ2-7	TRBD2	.	CSTTDDGRPTYEQYF	TGCAGTACTACGGACGACGGGAGGCCTACCTACGAGCAGTACTTC
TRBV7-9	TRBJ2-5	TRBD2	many	CASSPPGRGETQYF	TGTGCCAGCAGCCCCCCAGGGAGGGGAGAGACCCAGTACTTC
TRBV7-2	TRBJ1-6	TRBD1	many	CASSLGGQYNSPLHF	TGTGCCAGCAGCTTAGGGGGACAGTATAATTCACCCCTCCACTTT
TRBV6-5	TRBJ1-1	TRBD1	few	CASSARQGSGTEAFF	TGTGCCAGCAGTGCCCGACAGGGGTCAGGGACTGAAGCTTTCTTT
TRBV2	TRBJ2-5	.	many	CASSRDGQREETQYF	TGTGCCAGCAGTCGCGACGGGCAGAGAGAAGAGACCCAGTACTTC
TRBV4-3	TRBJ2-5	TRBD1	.	CASSQGTGGKETQYF	TGCGCCAGCAGCCAAGGGACAGGGGGGAAAGAGACCCAGTACTTC
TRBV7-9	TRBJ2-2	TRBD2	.	CASRSGTSDVGELFF	TGTGCCAGCCGCTCCGGGACTAGCGACGTCGGGGAGCTGTTTTTT
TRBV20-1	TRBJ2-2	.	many	CSARDTGHGELFF	TGCAGTGCTAGAGACACGGGCCACGGGGAGCTGTTTTTT
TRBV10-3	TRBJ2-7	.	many	CAISPQGGYYEQYF	TGTGCCATCAGTCCCCAGGGGGGTTATTACGAGCAGTACTTC
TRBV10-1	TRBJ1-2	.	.	CASSETGEIYGYTF	TGCGCCAGCAGTGAGACGGGCGAGATCTATGGCTACACCTTC
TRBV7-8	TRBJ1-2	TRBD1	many	CASSPDRGLGYTF	TGTGCCAGCAGCCCCGACAGGGGGCTTGGCTACACCTTC
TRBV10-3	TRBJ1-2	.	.	CGPAGAELYGYTF	TGTGGCCCCGCAGGGGCGGAACTCTATGGCTACACCTTC
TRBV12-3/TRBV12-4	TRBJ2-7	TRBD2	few	CASSPSSGTYEQYF	TGTGCCAGCAGTCCCTCTAGCGGGACCTACGAGCAGTACTTC
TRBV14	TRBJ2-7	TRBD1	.	CASSPTRQGAPYEQYF	TGTGCCAGCAGCCCGACTCGACAGGGGGCACCCTACGAGCAGTACTTC
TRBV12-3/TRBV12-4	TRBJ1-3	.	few	CASSSPGTHSGNTIYF	TGTGCCAGCAGTTCGCCCGGGACGCATTCTGGAAACACCATATATTTT
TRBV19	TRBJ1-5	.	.	CARADSNQPQHF	TGTGCTAGAGCGGATAGCAATCAGCCCCAGCATTTC
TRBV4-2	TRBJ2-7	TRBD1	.	CASSEGGSSYNEQYF	TGTGCCAGCAGCGAAGGGGGCTCGTCCTACAATGAGCAGTACTTC
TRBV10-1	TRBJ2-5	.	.	CASSESSLVGETQYF	TGCGCCAGCAGTGAGTCCAGCTTAGTGGGTGAGACCCAGTACTTC
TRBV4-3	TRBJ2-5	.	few	CASSQDLSYQETQYF	TGCGCCAGCAGCCAAGATTTGTCGTACCAAGAGACCCAGTACTTC
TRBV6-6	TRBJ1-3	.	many	CASSYRGNTIYF	TGTGCCAGCAGTTACAGGGGAAACACCATATATTTT
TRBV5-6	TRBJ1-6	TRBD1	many	CASSFLPGQGNSPLHF	TGTGCCAGCAGCTTCCTCCCGGGACAGGGAAATTCACCCCTCCACTTT
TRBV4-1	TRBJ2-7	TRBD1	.	CASSARQGNYEQYF	TGCGCCAGCAGCGCCCGACAGGGGAACTACGAGCAGTACTTC
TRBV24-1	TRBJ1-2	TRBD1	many	CATRTGSGYTF	TGTGCCACCCGGACAGGCTCTGGCTACACCTTC
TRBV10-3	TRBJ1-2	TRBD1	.	CASSRGQGTNYGYTF	TGTGCCAGCAGCCGTGGACAGGGTACTAACTATGGCTACACCTTC
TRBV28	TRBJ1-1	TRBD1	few	CASSSSTGYTEAFF	TGTGCCAGCAGTTCCTCGACAGGGTACACTGAAGCTTTCTTT
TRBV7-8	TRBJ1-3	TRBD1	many	CASSIDRVSGNTIYF	TGTGCCAGCAGTATTGACAGGGTCTCTGGAAACACCATATATTTT
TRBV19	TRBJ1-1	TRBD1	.	CASSAQGGWDTEAFF	TGTGCCAGTAGTGCCCAGGGGGGTTGGGACACTGAAGCTTTCTTT